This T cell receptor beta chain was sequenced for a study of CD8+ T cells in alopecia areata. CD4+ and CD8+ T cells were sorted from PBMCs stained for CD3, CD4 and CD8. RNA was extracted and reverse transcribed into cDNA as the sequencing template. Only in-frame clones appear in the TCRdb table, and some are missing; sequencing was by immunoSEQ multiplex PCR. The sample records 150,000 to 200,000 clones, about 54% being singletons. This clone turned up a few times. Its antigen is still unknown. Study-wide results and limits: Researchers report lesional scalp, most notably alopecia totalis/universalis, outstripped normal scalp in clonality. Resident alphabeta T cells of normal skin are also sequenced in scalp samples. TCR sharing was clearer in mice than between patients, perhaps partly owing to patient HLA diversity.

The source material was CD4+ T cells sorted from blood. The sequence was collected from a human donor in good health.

The CDR3 DNA follows: TGTGCCATCAGTGATATGGGCTCCTACAATGAGCAGTTCTTC. Its protein product is CAISDMGSYNEQFF. V gene TRBV10-3 combines with J gene TRBJ2-1; D unclear. V lost 3 bases and J 0 bases, leaving 6 bases between the germline ends. CDR1 ENHRY and CDR2 SYGVKD come from the germline V gene. The CDR3 has 14 residues.